The source of this TCR beta chain is a study of shared T cell receptors in the human thymus. Concerning this clone: One junction end disagrees with the germline gene, perhaps due to a read error.

CDR1 LNHDA and CDR2 SQIVND come from the germline V gene (reference sequence). CDR3 length equals 15 residues. Generated by immunoSEQ multiplex PCR, the TCRdb table keeps only in-frame clones and is missing some. The data contain hundreds of thousands of clones, roughly 90% of them singletons. The same sample was also used in a study of human thymus T cells. That paper adds: Corrective cardiac operations yielded the resected thymus tissue. What appeared biased in thymic and blood repertoires was the usage of V and J genes.

This chain connects TRBV19 to TRBJ2-7; the match to TRBD1 covers 8 bases. This sequence originates from a boy younger than two with a congenital heart defect. The source material was thymocytes. CDR3 nucleotides: TGTGCCAGTAGTATGGTGTCAGGGGGCTCCCACGAGCAGTACTTC. Amino acid sequence: CASSMVSGGSHEQYF.